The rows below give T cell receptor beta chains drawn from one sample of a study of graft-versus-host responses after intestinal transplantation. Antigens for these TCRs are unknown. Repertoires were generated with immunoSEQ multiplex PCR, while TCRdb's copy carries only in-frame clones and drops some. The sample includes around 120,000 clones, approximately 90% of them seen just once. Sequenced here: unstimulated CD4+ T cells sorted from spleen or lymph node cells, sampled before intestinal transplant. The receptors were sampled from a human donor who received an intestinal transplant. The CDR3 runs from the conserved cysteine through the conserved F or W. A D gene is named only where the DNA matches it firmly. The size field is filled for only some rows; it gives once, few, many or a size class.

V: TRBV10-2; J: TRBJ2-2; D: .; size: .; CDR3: CASSYLASYKRGTGELFF; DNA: TGCGCCAGCAGTTATTTAGCATCTTATAAAAGAGGCACCGGGGAGCTGTTTTTT
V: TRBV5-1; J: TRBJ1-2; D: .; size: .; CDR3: CASSPDTARGYTF; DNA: TGCGCCAGCAGCCCGGACACGGCCCGGGGCTACACCTTC
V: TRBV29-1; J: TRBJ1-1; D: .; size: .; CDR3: CSAEGSRAGTEAFF; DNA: TGCAGCGCCGAAGGGTCGAGGGCAGGTACTGAAGCTTTCTTT
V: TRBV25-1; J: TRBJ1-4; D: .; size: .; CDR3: CASSVTERDEKLFF; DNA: TGTGCCAGCAGTGTAACGGAGAGAGATGAAAAACTGTTTTTT
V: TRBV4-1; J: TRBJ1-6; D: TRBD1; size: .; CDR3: CASSQVSGGSYNSPLHF; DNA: TGCGCCAGCAGCCAAGTTTCAGGGGGCTCCTATAATTCACCCCTCCACTTT
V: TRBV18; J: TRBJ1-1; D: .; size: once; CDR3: CASSLGGVMNTEAFF; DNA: TGTGCCAGCTCACTTGGGGGGGTGATGAACACTGAAGCTTTCTTT
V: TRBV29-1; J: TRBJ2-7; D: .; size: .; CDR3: CSVEGPSSYEQYF; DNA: TGCAGCGTTGAGGGCCCCAGCTCCTACGAGCAGTACTTC
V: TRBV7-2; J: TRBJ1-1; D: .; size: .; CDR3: CASSPTIQRNTEAFF; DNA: TGTGCCAGCAGCCCCACGATACAGAGGAACACTGAAGCTTTCTTT
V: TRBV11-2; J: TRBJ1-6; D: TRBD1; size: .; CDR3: CASSSYGTGNNSPLHF; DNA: TGTGCCAGCAGCTCCTACGGGACAGGGAATAATTCACCCCTCCACTTT
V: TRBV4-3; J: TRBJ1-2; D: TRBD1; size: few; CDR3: CASSQDIYYRGYTF; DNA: TGCGCCAGCAGCCAAGACATTTACTACAGGGGGTACACCTTC
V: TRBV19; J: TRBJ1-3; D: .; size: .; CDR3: CASSRWTVGNTIYF; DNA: TGTGCCAGTAGTCGGTGGACAGTGGGAAACACCATATATTTT
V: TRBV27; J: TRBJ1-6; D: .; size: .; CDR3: CASSLQGRGNSPLHF; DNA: TGTGCCAGCAGTTTACAGGGAAGAGGAAATTCACCCCTCCACTTT
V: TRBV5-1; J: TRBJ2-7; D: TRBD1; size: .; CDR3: CASSFWDRAIQQYF; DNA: TGCGCCAGCAGCTTCTGGGACAGGGCAATCCAGCAGTACTTC
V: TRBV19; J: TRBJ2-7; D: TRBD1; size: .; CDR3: CASSTRDRLYEQYF; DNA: TGTGCCAGTAGTACAAGGGACAGGTTATACGAGCAGTACTTC
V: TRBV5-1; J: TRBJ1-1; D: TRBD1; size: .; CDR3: CASRLPGQTEAFF; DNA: TGCGCCAGCAGGTTACCGGGACAGACTGAAGCTTTCTTT
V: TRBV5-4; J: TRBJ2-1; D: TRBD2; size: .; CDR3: CASSSNLGLAGNNEQFF; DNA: TGTGCCAGCAGCTCTAACCTGGGACTAGCGGGAAACAATGAGCAGTTCTTC
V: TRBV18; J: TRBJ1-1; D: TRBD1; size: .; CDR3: CASLINRGATEAFF; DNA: TGTGCCAGCCTGATCAACAGGGGAGCCACTGAAGCTTTCTTT
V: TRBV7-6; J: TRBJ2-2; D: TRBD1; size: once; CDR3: CASSEGQGIITGELFF; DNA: TGTGCCAGCAGCGAGGGACAGGGGATAATTACCGGGGAGCTGTTTTTT
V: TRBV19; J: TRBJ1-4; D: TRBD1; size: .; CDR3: CASSREALGQKVF; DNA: TGTGCCAGTAGCCGGGAAGCGTTGGGACAGAAGGTCTTT
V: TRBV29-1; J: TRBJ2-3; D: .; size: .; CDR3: CSVGGNTDTQYF; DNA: TGCAGCGTTGGAGGTAACACAGATACGCAGTATTTT
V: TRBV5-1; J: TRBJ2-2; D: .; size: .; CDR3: CASSLRGGPNTGELFF; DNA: TGCGCCAGCAGCTTACGAGGAGGTCCGAACACCGGGGAGCTGTTTTTT
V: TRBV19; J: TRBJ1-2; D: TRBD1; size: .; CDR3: CASSIPGQGWYGYTF; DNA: TGTGCCAGTAGTATACCGGGACAGGGATGGTATGGCTACACCTTC
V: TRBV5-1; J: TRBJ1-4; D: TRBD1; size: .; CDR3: CASRRRTGGGEKLFF; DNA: TGCGCCAGCCGAAGAAGGACAGGGGGTGGTGAAAAACTGTTTTTT
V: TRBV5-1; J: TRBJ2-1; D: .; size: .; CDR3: CASSPTSGAYNEQFF; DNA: TGCGCCAGCAGCCCTACATCAGGGGCCTACAATGAGCAGTTCTTC
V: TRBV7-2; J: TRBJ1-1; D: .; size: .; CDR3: CASSLQGNTEAFF; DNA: TGTGCCAGCAGCTTACAGGGGAACACTGAAGCTTTCTTT
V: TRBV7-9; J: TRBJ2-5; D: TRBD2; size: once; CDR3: CASSSGLAVLRGETQYF; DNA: TGTGCCAGCAGCTCCGGACTAGCGGTTCTCAGGGGAGAGACCCAGTACTTC
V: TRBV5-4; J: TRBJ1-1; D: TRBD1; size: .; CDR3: CASSQRDRVTEAFF; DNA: TGTGCCAGCAGCCAAAGGGACAGGGTCACTGAAGCTTTCTTT
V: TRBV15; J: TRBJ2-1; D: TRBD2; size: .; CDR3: CATSRDRGGRGDNEQFF; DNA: TGTGCCACCAGCAGAGATCGAGGCGGGAGAGGGGACAATGAGCAGTTCTTC
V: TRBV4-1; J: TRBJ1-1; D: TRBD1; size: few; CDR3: CASSLGTAPGTEAFF; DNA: TGCGCCAGCAGCCTAGGGACAGCCCCCGGCACTGAAGCTTTCTTT
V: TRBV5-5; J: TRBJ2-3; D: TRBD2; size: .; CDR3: CASSFPGLVTDTQYF; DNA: TGTGCCAGCAGCTTCCCGGGACTAGTAACAGATACGCAGTATTTT
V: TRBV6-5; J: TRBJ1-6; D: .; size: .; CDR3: CASSLDRRALHF; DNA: TGTGCCAGCAGTTTAGACCGGAGGGCCCTCCACTTT
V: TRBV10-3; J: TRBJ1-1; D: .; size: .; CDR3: CATRQDLLTEAFF; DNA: TGTGCCACGCGACAGGACCTCCTCACTGAAGCTTTCTTT
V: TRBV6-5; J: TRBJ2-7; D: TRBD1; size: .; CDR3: CASARPQGAHYEQYF; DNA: TGTGCCAGCGCTCGACCGCAGGGGGCTCACTACGAGCAGTACTTC
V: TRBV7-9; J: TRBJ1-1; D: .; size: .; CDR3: CASSLGGRGILNTEAFF; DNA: TGTGCCAGCAGCTTAGGGGGCAGGGGCATACTGAACACTGAAGCTTTCTTT
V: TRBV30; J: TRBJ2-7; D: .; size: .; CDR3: CAWSPQRGAYEQYF; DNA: TGTGCCTGGAGTCCCCAACGGGGGGCGTACGAGCAGTACTTC
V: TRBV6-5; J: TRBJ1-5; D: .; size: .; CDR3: CASSPSGSVTQPQHF; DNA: TGTGCCAGCAGTCCCTCCGGGTCAGTCACTCAGCCCCAGCATTTT
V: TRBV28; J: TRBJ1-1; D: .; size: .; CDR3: CASIQAQGYTEAFF; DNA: TGTGCCAGCATTCAAGCACAGGGTTACACTGAAGCTTTCTTT
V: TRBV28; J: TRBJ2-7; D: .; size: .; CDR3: CASTRGRAEQYF; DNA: TGTGCCAGTACCAGGGGTAGGGCCGAGCAGTACTTC
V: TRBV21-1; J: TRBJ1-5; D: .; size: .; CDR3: CASTPGDDRGNQPQHF; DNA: TGTGCCAGCACCCCAGGGGACGACAGGGGCAATCAGCCCCAGCATTTT
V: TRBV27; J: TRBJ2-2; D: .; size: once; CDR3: CASRRSLNTGELFF; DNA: TGTGCCAGCAGGCGGTCTCTAAACACCGGGGAGCTGTTTTTT
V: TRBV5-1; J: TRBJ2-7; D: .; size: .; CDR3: CASSYQGIGEQYF; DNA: TGCGCCAGCAGCTACCAGGGTATTGGCGAGCAGTACTTC
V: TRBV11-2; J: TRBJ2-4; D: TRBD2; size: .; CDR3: CASSSGLADFQYF; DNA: TGTGCCAGCAGTTCAGGACTAGCTGATTTTCAGTACTTC
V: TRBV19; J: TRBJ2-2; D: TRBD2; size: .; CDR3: CASLTAGGANTGELFF; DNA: TGTGCCAGCCTCACAGCGGGGGGCGCGAACACCGGGGAGCTGTTTTTT
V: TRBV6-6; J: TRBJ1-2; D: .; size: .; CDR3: CASSFAGNSYGYTF; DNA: TGTGCCAGCAGTTTTGCAGGGAACTCCTATGGCTACACCTTC
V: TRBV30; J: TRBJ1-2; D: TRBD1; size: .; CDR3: CAWSVSRDSGRGYTF; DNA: TGTGCCTGGAGTGTATCGAGGGACAGCGGCAGGGGCTACACCTTC
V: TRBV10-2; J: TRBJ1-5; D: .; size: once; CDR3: CASSESSFNQPQHF; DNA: TGCGCCAGCAGTGAGTCGTCCTTCAATCAGCCCCAGCATTTT
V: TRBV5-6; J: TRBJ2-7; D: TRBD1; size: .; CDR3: CASSHRGEQYF; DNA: TGTGCCAGCAGCCACAGGGGCGAGCAGTACTTC